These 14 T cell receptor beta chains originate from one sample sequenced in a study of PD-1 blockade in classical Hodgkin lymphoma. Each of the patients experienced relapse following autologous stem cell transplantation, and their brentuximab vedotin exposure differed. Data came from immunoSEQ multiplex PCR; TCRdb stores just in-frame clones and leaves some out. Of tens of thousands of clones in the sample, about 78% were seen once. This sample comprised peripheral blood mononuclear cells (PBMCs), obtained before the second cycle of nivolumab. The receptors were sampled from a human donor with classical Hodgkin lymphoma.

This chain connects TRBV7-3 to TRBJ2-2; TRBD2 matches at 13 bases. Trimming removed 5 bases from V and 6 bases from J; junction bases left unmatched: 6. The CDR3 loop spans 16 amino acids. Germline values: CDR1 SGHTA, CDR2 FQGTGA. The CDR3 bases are TGTGCCAGCAGCCTCGGGACTAGCGGGATAGCCGGGGAGCTGTTTTTT. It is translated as CASSLGTSGIAGELFF.

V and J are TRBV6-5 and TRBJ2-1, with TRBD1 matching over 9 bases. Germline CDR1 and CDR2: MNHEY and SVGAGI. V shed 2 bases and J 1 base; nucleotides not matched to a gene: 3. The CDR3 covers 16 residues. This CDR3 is CASSYLGQGSYNEQFF. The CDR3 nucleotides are TGTGCCAGCAGTTACCTCGGACAGGGGTCCTACAATGAGCAGTTCTTC.

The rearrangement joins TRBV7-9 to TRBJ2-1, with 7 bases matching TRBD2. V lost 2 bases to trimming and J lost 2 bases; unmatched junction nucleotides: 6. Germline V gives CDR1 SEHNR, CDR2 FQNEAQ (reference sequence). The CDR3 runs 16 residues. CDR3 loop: CASSLSAGDAYNEQFF. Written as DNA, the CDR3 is TGTGCCAGCAGCTTATCGGCGGGAGACGCCTACAATGAGCAGTTCTTC.

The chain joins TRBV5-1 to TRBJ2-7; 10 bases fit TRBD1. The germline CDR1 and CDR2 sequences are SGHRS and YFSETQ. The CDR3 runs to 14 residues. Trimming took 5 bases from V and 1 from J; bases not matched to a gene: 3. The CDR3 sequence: CASRGQGMSYEQYF. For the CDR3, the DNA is TGCGCCAGCAGGGGACAGGGGATGTCCTACGAGCAGTACTTC.

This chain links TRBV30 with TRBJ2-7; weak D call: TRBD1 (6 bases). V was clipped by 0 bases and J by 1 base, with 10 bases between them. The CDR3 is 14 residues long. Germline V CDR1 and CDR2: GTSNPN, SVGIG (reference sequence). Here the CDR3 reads CAWSVKDSSYEQYF. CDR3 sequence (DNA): TGTGCCTGGAGTGTAAAGGACAGTTCCTACGAGCAGTACTTC. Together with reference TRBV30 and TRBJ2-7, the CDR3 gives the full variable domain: SQTIHQWPATLVQPVGSPLSLECTVEGTSNPNLYWYRQAAGRGLQLLFYSVGIGQISSEVPQNLSASRPQDRQFILSSKKLLLSDSGFYLCAWSVKDSSYEQYFGPGTRLTVT.

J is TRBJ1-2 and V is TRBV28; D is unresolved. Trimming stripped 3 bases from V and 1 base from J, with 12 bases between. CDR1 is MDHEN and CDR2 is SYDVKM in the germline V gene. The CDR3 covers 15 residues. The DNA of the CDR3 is TGTGCCAGCAGTTTTCTTGTGGTGGATAACTATGGCTACACCTTC. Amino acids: CASSFLVVDNYGYTF.

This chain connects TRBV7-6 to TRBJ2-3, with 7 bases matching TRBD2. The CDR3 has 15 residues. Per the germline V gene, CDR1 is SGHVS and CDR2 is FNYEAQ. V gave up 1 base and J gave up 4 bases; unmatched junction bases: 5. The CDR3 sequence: CASSLGAGAPDTQYF. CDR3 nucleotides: TGTGCCAGCAGCTTAGGTGCGGGAGCACCAGATACGCAGTATTTT. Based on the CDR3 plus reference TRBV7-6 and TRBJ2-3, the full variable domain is GAGVSQSPRYKVTKRGQDVALRCDPISGHVSLYWYRQALGQGPEFLTYFNYEAQQDKSGLPNDRFSAERPEGSISTLTIQRTEQRDSAMYRCASSLGAGAPDTQYFGPGTRLTVL.

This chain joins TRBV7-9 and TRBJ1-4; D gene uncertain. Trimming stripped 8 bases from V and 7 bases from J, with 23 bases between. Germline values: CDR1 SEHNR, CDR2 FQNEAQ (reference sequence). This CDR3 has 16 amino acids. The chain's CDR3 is CASSPQDLPSSEKLFF. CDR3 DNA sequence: TGTGCCAGCTCTCCCCAAGACCTCCCGTCGTCTGAAAAACTGTTTTTT.

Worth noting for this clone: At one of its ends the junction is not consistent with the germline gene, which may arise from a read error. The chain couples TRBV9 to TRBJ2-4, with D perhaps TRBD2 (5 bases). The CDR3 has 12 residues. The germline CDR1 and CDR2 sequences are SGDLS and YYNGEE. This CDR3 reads CASSPRLIRGNF. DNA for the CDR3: TGTGCCAGCAGCCCCCGACTCATCCGAGGGAACTTC.

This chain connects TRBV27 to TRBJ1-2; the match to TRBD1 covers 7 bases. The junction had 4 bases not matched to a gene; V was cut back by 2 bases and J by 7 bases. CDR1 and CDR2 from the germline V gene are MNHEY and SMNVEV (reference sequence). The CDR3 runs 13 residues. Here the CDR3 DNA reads TGTGCCAGCAGTTTACCAGGGGGTAGTGGCTACACCTTC. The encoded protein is CASSLPGGSGYTF.

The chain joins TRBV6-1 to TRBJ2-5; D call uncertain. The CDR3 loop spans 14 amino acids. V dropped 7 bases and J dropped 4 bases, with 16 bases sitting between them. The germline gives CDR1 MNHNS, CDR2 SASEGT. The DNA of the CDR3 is TGTGCCAGCAAGGGCCTGGCGCTTTCAGAGACCCAGTACTTC. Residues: CASKGLALSETQYF.

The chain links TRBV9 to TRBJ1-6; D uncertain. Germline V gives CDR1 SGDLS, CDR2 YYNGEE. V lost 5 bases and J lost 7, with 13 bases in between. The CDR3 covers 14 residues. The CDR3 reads CASRDPRENSPLHF. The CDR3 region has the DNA TGTGCCAGCAGGGATCCCAGAGAAAATTCACCCCTCCACTTT.

The CDR3 here is CASSLVNEKLFF. The CDR3 DNA is TGTGCCAGCAGCCTCGTGAATGAAAAACTGTTTTTT. The V and J genes are TRBV28 and TRBJ1-4; D unresolved. This CDR3 contains 12 residues. The ends were cut back, 6 bases at V and 5 bases at J, with 7 bases in the middle. Germline V gives CDR1 MDHEN, CDR2 SYDVKM.

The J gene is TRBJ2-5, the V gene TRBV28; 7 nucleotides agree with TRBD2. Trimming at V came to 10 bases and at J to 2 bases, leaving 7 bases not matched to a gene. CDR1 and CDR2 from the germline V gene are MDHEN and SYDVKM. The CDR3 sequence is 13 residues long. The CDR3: CATHDGGQETQYF. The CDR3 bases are TGTGCCACCCATGACGGGGGGCAAGAGACCCAGTACTTC.